This record looks at one T cell receptor beta chain sequence and its context. The sample holds a few counts of this clonotype. Its antigen is currently not known. No base-level quality is on record; no much larger clone is a single base apart. This record belongs to a study of T-cell memory formation after mild COVID-19 (dated by TCRdb to about 2021). Study-level background: Most TCR sequence clusters were specific to one of the two donors. T-cell clones expanding and contracting after mild COVID-19 in two donors were tracked by longitudinal TCRalpha and TCRbeta repertoire sequencing. The cohort was made up of two young adult volunteers, one female and one male, who were previously healthy. The research as a whole found: Only two mild cases were covered in the study, and larger cohorts including severe cases with pre-infection samples were considered necessary. Clones contracting from day 15 to 85 had balanced CD4/CD8 phenotypes, while a second wave expanding from day 15 to 37 was biased towards CD4+. The detection of some responding clones in pre-infection memory suggests that pre-existing cross-reactive memory T cells joined the SARS-CoV-2 response. Contracting CD4+ clones were found mainly in CM and EM memory subsets, while CD8+ clones were enriched in EMRA. SARS-CoV-2 specificity of the second-wave clones peaking on day 37 was not confirmed.

Data came from an Illumina NovaSeq 6000. TCRalpha and TCRbeta cDNA libraries were built by 5'RACE with constant-segment primers, adding sample barcodes and unique molecular identifiers. Trizol reagent was used to extract RNA from every sample. The libraries were amplified in two PCR steps, and the second step added a second sample barcode and Illumina TruSeq adapters. Sequencing of the libraries was done on an Illumina NovaSeq, producing 2 x 150 bp paired-end reads. As for how the authors treated the data: Reads were demultiplexed and collapsed into UMI-guided consensus sequences with migec v1.2.7. Using mixcr v2.1.11, UMI consensuses were aligned to TRA and TRB V and J templates and then assembled into clonotypes. Clonotypes were classified as expanded or contracted when called significant by both edgeR and NoisET, with noise models trained on biological replicates. For edgeR calls, the cutoffs were a false discovery rate-adjusted p below 0.01 and a log2 fold-change threshold of 1. As an exploratory analysis of dynamics, max-normalized trajectories of the 1000 most abundant clonotypes were examined by PCA with hierarchical clustering. Separately sequenced CD4+ and CD8+ repertoires were used to assign the CD4 or CD8 phenotype of responding clones. Through fastp at Q25 and MiXCR, TCRdb rebuilt clones from the public reads, retaining in-frame beta chains. For every CDR3 protein sequence, its rows merge into one entry that carries the most common genes and DNA. The V and J calls, along with clone size, are taken from TCRdb and not from the paper's own processing. The sample data list about 150,000 distinct CDR3 sequences, and roughly a quarter of these were observed just once. The ten largest clonotypes hold less than 25% of the sample.

CDR1 and CDR2 (SGHVS, FQNEAQ) derive from the germline V gene. V loses 6 bases of germline sequence and J loses 5 bases, and the interval between the two ends is 14 bases. Inclusive of the bounding cysteine and phenylalanine, the CDR3 is 13 residues long. Of the read, only the CDR3 DNA is kept; its 39 bases are in frame from base 1. PBMCs were isolated by Ficoll-Paque density gradient centrifugation. The sequencing input was PBMCs or a T cell subset sorted from them (not recorded which). This clonotype was sampled from an adult woman who had mild COVID-19 (a few samples of this study predate the infection). The sample titles of this study are shuffled in the database, so cell type and time point are left out; the donor was told from shared clones. The rearranged segments are TRBV7-8 and TRBJ2-7; TRBD2 might be the D gene, on 7 matching bases. CDR3 protein: CASSSGGQNEQYF. The nucleotide sequence reads TGTGCCAGCAGTTCCGGGGGGCAGAACGAGCAGTACTTC.